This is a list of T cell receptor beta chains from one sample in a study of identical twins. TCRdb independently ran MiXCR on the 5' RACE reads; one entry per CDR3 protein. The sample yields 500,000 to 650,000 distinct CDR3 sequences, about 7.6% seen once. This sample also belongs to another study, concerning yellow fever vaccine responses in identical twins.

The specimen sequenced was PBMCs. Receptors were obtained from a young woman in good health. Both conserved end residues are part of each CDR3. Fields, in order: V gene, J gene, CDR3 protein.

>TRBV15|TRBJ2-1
CATSKDPEGNEQFF
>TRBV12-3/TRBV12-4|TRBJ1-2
CASSLRGAQGDYTF
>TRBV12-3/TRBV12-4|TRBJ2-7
CASSPSAALNEQYF
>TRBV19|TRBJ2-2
CASSIYDTGELFF
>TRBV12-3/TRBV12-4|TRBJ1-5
CASSLAGVGRSSNQPQHF
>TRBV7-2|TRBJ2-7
CASSTWTDNLSYEQYF
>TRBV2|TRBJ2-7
CASRISGRGDEQYF
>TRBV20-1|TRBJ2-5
CSARGLRETQYF
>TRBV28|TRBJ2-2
CASRRGGVGTGELFF
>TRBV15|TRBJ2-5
CATSRETSGGRKTQYF
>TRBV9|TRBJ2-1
CASSPRQTGTYNEQFF
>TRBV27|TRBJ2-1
CASSQTRGPYNEQFF
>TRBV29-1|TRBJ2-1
CSVGWRESEQFF